These 22 T cell receptor beta chains came from one sample sequenced in a study of cytomegalovirus exposure and HLA in healthy donors. The PCR used 60 Vbeta and 13 Jbeta primers. Measured with immunoSEQ multiplex PCR; TCRdb has only the in-frame clones, and not every one. In the table there are fewer than 150,000 clones, 75% to 85% of which are singletons. Input material: PBMCs. Receptor source: a man aged 40-50 years in good health and CMV-seronegative.

In its sample, this clone was seen a few times. The V and J genes are TRBV19 and TRBJ2-7, with a tentative D call TRBD2 (5 bases). Germline CDR1 LNHDA, CDR2 SQIVND (reference sequence). This CDR3 comprises 16 residues. V lost 4 bases to trimming and J lost 2 bases, with 18 bases between them. The CDR3, as DNA: TGTGCCAGTAGTAGTCAGACGGGAAAACCCCCCTACGAGCAGTACTTC. This gives the protein CASSSQTGKPPYEQYF.

This sequence joins TRBV6-1 and TRBJ2-7; D possibly corresponds to TRBD1 (6 bases). The CDR3 is made up of 15 amino acids. Germline V lookup: CDR1 MNHNS, CDR2 SASEGT. Trimming stripped 6 bases from V and 0 bases from J, with 15 bases between. CDR3 coding DNA: TGTGCCAGCAGCCTCCACGGACAGCCCTCCTACGAGCAGTACTTC. Translating gives CASSLHGQPSYEQYF.

This sequence joins TRBV5-1 and TRBJ2-7; 8 bases map to TRBD1. With V trimmed by 7 bases and J by 2 bases, 8 bases remained unmatched. Germline assignment: CDR1 SGHRS and CDR2 YFSETQ. The CDR3 covers 14 residues. The DNA of the CDR3 is TGCGCCAGCTCCTCCGGGACAGGTCCCTACGAGCAGTACTTC. Translated: CASSSGTGPYEQYF.

The rearrangement uses TRBV30 and TRBJ2-2; perhaps TRBD2 as D (5 bases). Trimming shortened V by 3 bases and J by 2 bases, and 10 bases separated the two germline ends. The germline gives CDR1 GTSNPN, CDR2 SVGIG (reference sequence). The CDR3 has 14 residues. The DNA of the CDR3 is TGTGCCTGGAGATCGGACTTTAACACCGGGGAGCTGTTTTTT. Its translation: CAWRSDFNTGELFF.

The chain has TRBV15 and TRBJ1-2; D is unresolved. This CDR3 has 16 residues. The germline V and J ends were trimmed by 2 bases and 4 bases, with 17 bases remaining between them. Germline CDR1 and CDR2: LNHNV and YYDKDF (reference sequence). The CDR3 region is CATSRPQGEGPYGYTF. CDR3 coding DNA: TGTGCCACCAGCAGACCCCAAGGAGAGGGCCCCTATGGCTACACCTTC.

The chain recombines TRBV10-3 with TRBJ1-1, with TRBD1 matching over 7 bases. The junction had 7 bases not matched to a gene; V was cut back by 10 bases and J by 2 bases. The CDR3 is 13 amino acids. In germline, CDR1 is ENHRY, CDR2 SYGVKD. CDR3 region: CATRQGPNTEAFF. In DNA form, the CDR3 reads TGTGCCACCAGACAGGGACCTAACACTGAAGCTTTCTTT.

The chain joins TRBV5-1 to TRBJ1-1; 12 bases agree with TRBD1. The germline V gene encodes CDR1 SGHRS and CDR2 YFSETQ. The CDR3 is made up of 16 amino acids. J gave up 3 bases and V 3 bases, and 6 bases lay outside the gene matches. The CDR3 spells CASSSGTGGADTEAFF. The CDR3 region has the DNA TGCGCCAGCAGCTCCGGGACAGGGGGCGCGGACACTGAAGCTTTCTTT.

The rearrangement uses TRBV5-3 and TRBJ2-2; a weak D match, TRBD2 (5 bases). Being an ORF, TRBV5-3 has a function that is uncertain. The V and J ends lost 5 bases and 4 bases respectively, with 12 bases between them. The CDR3 has 14 amino acids. CDR3 amino acids: CARRIVAGTGELFF. CDR3 sequence (DNA): TGTGCCAGAAGAATAGTGGCGGGCACCGGGGAGCTGTTTTTT.

This clone was found once. V is TRBV6-1 and J is TRBJ1-6; unclear D gene. Germline V gene lookup returns CDR1 MNHNS and CDR2 SASEGT. Trimming left V 4 bases short and J 6 bases short, with 10 bases between. The CDR3 extends over 14 amino acids. The CDR3 region is CASSVGLSNSPLHF. The CDR3 DNA sequence: TGTGCCAGCAGTGTAGGACTATCTAATTCACCCCTCCACTTT.

This clone has ten or more counts. The chain is built from TRBV19 and TRBJ2-5; D unclear. This CDR3 is built from 15 residues. The V end was cut by 5 bases, the J end by 5 bases, with 18 bases between. Germline V gene sequence: CDR1 LNHDA, CDR2 SQIVND (reference sequence). CDR3 coding DNA: TGTGCCAGTAGTCCCTCGAACAGTTACCGGGAGACCCAGTACTTC. Translating gives CASSPSNSYRETQYF.

The rearrangement joins TRBV30 to TRBJ2-3; TRBD1 matches at 12 bases. The V and J ends lost 3 bases and 5 bases, in that order; junction bases with no gene match: 9. The germline V gene encodes CDR1 GTSNPN and CDR2 SVGIG (reference sequence). CDR3 length equals 16 residues. In DNA form, the CDR3 reads TGTGCCTGGAGAGAACCGGGACAGGGGGCTGGAGATACGCAGTATTTT. It codes for CAWREPGQGAGDTQYF.

The chain carries TRBV27 and TRBJ2-3, with TRBD2 identical over 14 bases. The germline gives CDR1 MNHEY, CDR2 SMNVEV (reference sequence). This CDR3 is built from 15 residues. The ends lost 7 bases at V and 5 bases at J; junction bases unmatched: 5. The DNA of the CDR3 is TGTGCCAGCAAGCGACTAGCGGGAGGGGGAGATACGCAGTATTTT. Its translation is CASKRLAGGGDTQYF.

This clone has only a few counts. The rearrangement joins TRBV27 to TRBJ1-6; 7 nucleotides line up with TRBD1. Germline-derived CDR1 and CDR2 are MNHEY and SMNVEV (reference sequence). J gave up 9 bases and V 6 bases, and 8 bases lay outside the gene matches. The CDR3 is made up of 14 amino acids. Here the CDR3 DNA reads TGTGCCAGCAGCCTGACCCCAGGGGGTTCACCCCTCCACTTT. This translates into CASSLTPGGSPLHF.

The CDR3 protein is CASSLGLGQGGWTGELFF. As DNA, the CDR3 is TGTGCCAGCAGCCTAGGTCTGGGACAGGGGGGTTGGACCGGGGAGCTGTTTTTT. V usage is TRBV27 and J usage is TRBJ2-2; 11 bases match TRBD1. The trim removed 6 bases at V and 5 bases at J, leaving 14 bases unmatched. CDR3 size: 18 residues. Germline V lookup: CDR1 MNHEY, CDR2 SMNVEV (reference sequence).

The genes are TRBV6-5 and TRBJ1-6; D uncertain. The V gene's germline CDR1 is MNHEY and CDR2 SVGAGI. The CDR3 runs 12 residues. V was pared by 11 bases and J by 7 bases, with 12 bases between. The CDR3 loop reads CAVRTGNSPLHF. The CDR3 nucleotides are TGTGCCGTTCGGACGGGGAATTCACCCCTCCACTTT.

This sequence joins TRBV5-6 and TRBJ1-4; 7 bases line up with TRBD1. The CDR3 contains 15 residues. Germline values: CDR1 SGHDT, CDR2 YYEEEE. The V gene end was trimmed by 0 bases and the J gene end by 5 bases; junction bases not matched to a gene: 4. The CDR3 is CASSLVGTDNEKLFF. As DNA, the CDR3 is TGTGCCAGCAGCTTGGTGGGGACAGACAATGAAAAACTGTTTTTT. The full variable domain, in which reference TRBV5-6 and TRBJ1-4 provide the parts outside the CDR3, is DAGVTQSPTHLIKTRGQQVTLRCSPKSGHDTVSWYQQALGQGPQFIFQYYEEEERQRGNFPDRFSGHQFPNYSSELNVNALLLGDSALYLCASSLVGTDNEKLFFGSGTQLSVL.

This chain links TRBV5-1 with TRBJ2-5; perhaps TRBD2 as D (5 bases). Trimming shortened V by 5 bases and J by 2 bases, and 10 bases separated the two germline ends. This CDR3 contains 13 residues. CDR1 is SGHRS and CDR2 is YFSETQ in the germline V gene. The CDR3 DNA follows: TGCGCCAGCAGTGGACTGCCGCAAGAGACCCAGTACTTC. This gives the protein CASSGLPQETQYF.

This chain connects TRBV30 to TRBJ2-5; D call uncertain. The CDR3 extends over 14 amino acids. Between the trimmed V and J ends, which lost 1 base and 1 base, there was a span of 10 bases. Looked up from germline, CDR1 is GTSNPN and CDR2 is SVGIG (reference sequence). The CDR3, as DNA: TGTGCCTGGAGTGGTTTGCGGTCCCAAGAGACCCAGTACTTC. Translation gives CAWSGLRSQETQYF. Supplemented by reference TRBV30 and TRBJ2-5, the full variable domain reads SQTIHQWPATLVQPVGSPLSLECTVEGTSNPNLYWYRQAAGRGLQLLFYSVGIGQISSEVPQNLSASRPQDRQFILSSKKLLLSDSGFYLCAWSGLRSQETQYFGPGTRLLVL.

The chain has TRBV7-8 and TRBJ2-6, with 7 positions matching TRBD1. CDR3 length equals 15 residues. The germline CDR1 and CDR2 sequences are SGHVS and FQNEAQ. Germline trimming cut 7 bases from V and 0 bases from J; bases unmatched to any gene: 3. Written as DNA, the CDR3 is TGTGCCAGCACCTACAGGGGCTCTGGGGCCAACGTCCTGACTTTC. Amino acid sequence: CASTYRGSGANVLTF.

This chain uses TRBV27 with TRBJ2-7; 10 bases map to TRBD2. This CDR3 spans 13 amino acids. V shed 6 bases and J 7 bases; nucleotides not matched to a gene: 6. In germline, CDR1 is MNHEY, CDR2 SMNVEV (reference sequence). Written as DNA, the CDR3 is TGTGCCAGCAGGGCTAGCGGGAGTCGGGAGCAGTACTTC. This sequence encodes CASRASGSREQYF.

The chain combines TRBV5-4 with TRBJ1-2; 7 nucleotides align to TRBD1. V was clipped by 4 bases and J by 5 bases; unmatched bases: 8. The CDR3 loop spans 14 amino acids. Germline-derived CDR1 and CDR2 are SGHNT and YYREEE (reference sequence). This chain's CDR3 is CASSPGDSVYGYTF. The CDR3 DNA follows: TGTGCCAGCAGCCCGGGGGACAGCGTGTATGGCTACACCTTC.

The genes are TRBV4-1 and TRBJ1-3, with D uncertain. Germline V gene sequence: CDR1 MGHRA, CDR2 YSYEKL. Deletions cut 1 base from V and 0 bases from J, with 7 bases between. The CDR3 is made up of 15 amino acids. The CDR3 bases are TGCGCCAGCAGCCAAGGCGGGTTCTCTGGAAACACCATATATTTT. Protein: CASSQGGFSGNTIYF.